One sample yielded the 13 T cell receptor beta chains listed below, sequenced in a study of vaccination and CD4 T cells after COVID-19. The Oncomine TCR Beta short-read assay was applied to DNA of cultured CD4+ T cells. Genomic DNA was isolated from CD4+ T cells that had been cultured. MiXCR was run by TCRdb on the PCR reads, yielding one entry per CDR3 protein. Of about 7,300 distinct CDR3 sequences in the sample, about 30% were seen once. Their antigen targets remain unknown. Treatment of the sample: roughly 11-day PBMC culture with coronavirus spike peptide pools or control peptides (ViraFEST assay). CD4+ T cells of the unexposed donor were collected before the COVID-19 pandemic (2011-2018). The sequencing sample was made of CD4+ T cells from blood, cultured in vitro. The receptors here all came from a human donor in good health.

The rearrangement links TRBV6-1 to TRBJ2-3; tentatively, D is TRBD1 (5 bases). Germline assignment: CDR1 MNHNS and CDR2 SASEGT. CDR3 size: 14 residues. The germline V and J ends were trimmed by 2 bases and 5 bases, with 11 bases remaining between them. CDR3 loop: CASSEQGLGDTQYF. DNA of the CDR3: TGTGCCAGCAGTGAACAGGGATTGGGAGATACGCAGTATTTT.

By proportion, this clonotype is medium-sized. This chain's CDR3 is CASSLVVNQPQHF. The CDR3 DNA reads TGTGCCAGCAGCTTAGTAGTAAATCAGCCCCAGCATTTT. The rearrangement joins TRBV7-9 to TRBJ1-5, with unresolved D. CDR3 length equals 13 residues. The V gene's germline CDR1 is SEHNR and CDR2 FQNEAQ (reference sequence). V lost 1 base and J 4 bases, leaving 5 bases between the germline ends. The entire variable domain, with the rest obtained from reference TRBV7-9 and TRBJ1-5, is as follows: DTGVSQNPRHKITKRGQNVTFRCDPISEHNRLYWYRQTLGQGPEFLTYFQNEAQLEKSRLLSDRFSAERPKGSFSTLEIQRTEQGDSAMYLCASSLVVNQPQHFGDGTRLSIL.

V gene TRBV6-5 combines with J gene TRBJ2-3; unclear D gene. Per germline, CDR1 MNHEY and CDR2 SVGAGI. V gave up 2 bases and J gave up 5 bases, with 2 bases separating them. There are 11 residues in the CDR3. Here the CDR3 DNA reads TGTGCCAGCAGTTACGGAGATACGCAGTATTTT. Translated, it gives CASSYGDTQYF.

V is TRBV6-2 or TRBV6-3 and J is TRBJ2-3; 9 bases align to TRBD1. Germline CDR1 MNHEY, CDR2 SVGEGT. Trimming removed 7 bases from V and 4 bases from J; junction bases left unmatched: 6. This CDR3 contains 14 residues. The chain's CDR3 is CASKWDREADTQYF. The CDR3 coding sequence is TGTGCCAGCAAGTGGGACAGGGAAGCAGATACGCAGTATTTT.

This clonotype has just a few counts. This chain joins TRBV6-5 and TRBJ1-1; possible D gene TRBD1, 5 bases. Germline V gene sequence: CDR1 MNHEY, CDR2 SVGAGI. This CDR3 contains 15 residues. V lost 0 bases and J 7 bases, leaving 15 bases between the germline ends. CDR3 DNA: TGTGCCAGCAGTTACTCCCAGGGAAGGAGCCTTGAAGCTTTCTTT. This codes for CASSYSQGRSLEAFF.

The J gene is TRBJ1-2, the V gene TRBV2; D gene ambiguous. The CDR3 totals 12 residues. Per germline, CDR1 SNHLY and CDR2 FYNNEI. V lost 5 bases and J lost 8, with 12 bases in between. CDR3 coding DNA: TGTGCCAGCAGTACCGGGTTACAGGGCTACACCTTC. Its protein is CASSTGLQGYTF.

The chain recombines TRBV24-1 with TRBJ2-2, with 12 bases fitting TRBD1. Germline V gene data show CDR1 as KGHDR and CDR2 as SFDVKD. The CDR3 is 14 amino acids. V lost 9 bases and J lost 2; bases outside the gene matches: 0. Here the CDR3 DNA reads TGTGCCACCGGGACAGGGGGCAACACCGGGGAGCTGTTTTTT. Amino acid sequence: CATGTGGNTGELFF.

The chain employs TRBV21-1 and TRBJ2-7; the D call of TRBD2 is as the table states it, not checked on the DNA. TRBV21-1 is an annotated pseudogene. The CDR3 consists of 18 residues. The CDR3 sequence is CASSNLLAGGPTDYEQYF. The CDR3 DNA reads TGTGCCAGCAGCAATCTGCTAGCGGGAGGCCCAACCGACTACGAGCAGTACTTC.

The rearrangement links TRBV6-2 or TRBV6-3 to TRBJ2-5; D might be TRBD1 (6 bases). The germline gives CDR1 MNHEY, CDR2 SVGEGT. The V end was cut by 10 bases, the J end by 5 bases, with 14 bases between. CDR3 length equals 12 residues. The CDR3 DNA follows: TGTGCCAACAGCAGGGGTGGGGAGACCCAGTACTTC. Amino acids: CANSRGGETQYF.

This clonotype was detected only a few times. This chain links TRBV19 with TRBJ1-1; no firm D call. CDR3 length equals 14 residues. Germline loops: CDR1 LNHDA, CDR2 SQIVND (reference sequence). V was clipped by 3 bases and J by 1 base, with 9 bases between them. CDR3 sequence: CASSIIGRNTEAFF. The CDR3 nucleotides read TGTGCCAGTAGTATCATAGGGCGGAACACTGAAGCTTTCTTT. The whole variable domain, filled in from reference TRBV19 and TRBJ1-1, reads DGGITQSPKYLFRKEGQNVTLSCEQNLNHDAMYWYRQDPGQGLRLIYYSQIVNDFQKGDIAEGYSVSREKKESFPLTVTSAQKNPTAFYLCASSIIGRNTEAFFGQGTRLTVV.

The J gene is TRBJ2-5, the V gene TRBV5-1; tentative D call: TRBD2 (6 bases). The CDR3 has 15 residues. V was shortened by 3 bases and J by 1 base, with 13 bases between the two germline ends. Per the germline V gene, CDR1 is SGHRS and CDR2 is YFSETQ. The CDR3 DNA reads TGCGCCAGCAGCTGGCGCGGGACCCGCCAAGAGACCCAGTACTTC. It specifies CASSWRGTRQETQYF.

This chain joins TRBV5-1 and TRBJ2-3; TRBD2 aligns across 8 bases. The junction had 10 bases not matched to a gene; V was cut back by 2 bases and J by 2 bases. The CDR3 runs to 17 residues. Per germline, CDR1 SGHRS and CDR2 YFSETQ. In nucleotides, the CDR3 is TGCGCCAGCAGCTTATTGCGGGAGGCCATAACCACAGATACGCAGTATTTT. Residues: CASSLLREAITTDTQYF. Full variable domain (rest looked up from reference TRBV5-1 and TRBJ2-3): KAGVTQTPRYLIKTRGQQVTLSCSPISGHRSVSWYQQTPGQGLQFLFEYFSETQRNKGNFPGRFSGRQFSNSRSEMNVSTLELGDSALYLCASSLLREAITTDTQYFGPGTRLTVL.

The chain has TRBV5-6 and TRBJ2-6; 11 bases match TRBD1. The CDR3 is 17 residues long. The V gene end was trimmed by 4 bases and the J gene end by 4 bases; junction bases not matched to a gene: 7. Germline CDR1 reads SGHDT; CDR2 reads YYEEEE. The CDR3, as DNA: TGTGCCAGCAGCCGCGGGACAGGGGGATCCGGGGCCAACGTCCTGACTTTC. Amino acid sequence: CASSRGTGGSGANVLTF.